One sample yielded the 2 T cell receptor beta chains listed below, sequenced in a study of beta chain features in type 1 diabetes. TCRB transcripts that were expressed got sequenced, as all of the isolated RNA had been reverse transcribed. TCRdb keeps only in-frame clones here, not all; method: immunoSEQ multiplex PCR. The sample includes about 330,000 clones, about 11% of them seen just once. Source material: naive CD4+ T cells from blood. Receptor source: a woman in her thirties in good health.

The chain links TRBV27 to TRBJ2-7, with D maybe TRBD1 (6 bases). The CDR3 sequence is 14 residues long. V was cut by 3 bases and J by 6 bases, with 15 bases left in between. Per germline, CDR1 MNHEY and CDR2 SMNVEV (reference sequence). CDR3 in amino acids: CASSLGQILGEQYF. The CDR3 DNA reads TGTGCCAGCAGTTTGGGACAAATTTTGGGCGAGCAGTACTTC.

This clone turned up a few times. V is TRBV7-2 and J is TRBJ2-5; D is unclear. V was cut by 5 bases and J by 4 bases, with 8 bases left in between. The CDR3 length is 12 residues. Looked up from germline, CDR1 is SGHTA and CDR2 is FQGNSA. The CDR3 nucleotides read TGTGCCAGCAGCCCGGTGGTAGAGACCCAGTACTTC. Translating it yields CASSPVVETQYF.